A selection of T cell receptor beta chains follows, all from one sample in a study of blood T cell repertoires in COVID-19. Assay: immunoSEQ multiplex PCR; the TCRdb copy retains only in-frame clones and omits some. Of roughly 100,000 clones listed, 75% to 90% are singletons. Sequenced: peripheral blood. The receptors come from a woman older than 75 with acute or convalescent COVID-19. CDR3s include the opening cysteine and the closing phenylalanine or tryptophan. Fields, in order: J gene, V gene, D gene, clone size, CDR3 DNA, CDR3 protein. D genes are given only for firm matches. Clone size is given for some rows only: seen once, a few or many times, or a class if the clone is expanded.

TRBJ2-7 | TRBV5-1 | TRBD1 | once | TGCGCCAGCAGCTTGGACTTGGACAGGGGAACCTACGAGCAGTACTTC | CASSLDLDRGTYEQYF
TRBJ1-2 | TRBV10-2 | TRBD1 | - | TGCGCCAGCAGTGAGTCGGGGACAGGGGGCTATGGCTACACCTTC | CASSESGTGGYGYTF
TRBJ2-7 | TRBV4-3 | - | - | TGCGCCAGCAGCCAGACCCCAGGGTCGGGGCAGTACTTC | CASSQTPGSGQYF
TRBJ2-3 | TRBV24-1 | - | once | TGTGCCACCAGTGACCGCAACGGGGATACGCAGTATTTT | CATSDRNGDTQYF
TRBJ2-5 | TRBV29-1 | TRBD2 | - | TGCAGCGTTGAGGAGGTAGCGGGGGCCCCGTTCGGGACCCAGTACTTC | CSVEEVAGAPFGTQYF
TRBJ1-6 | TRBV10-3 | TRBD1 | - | TGTGCCATCAGCGACAGGGGGCCCTCGTCACCCCTCCACTTT | CAISDRGPSSPLHF
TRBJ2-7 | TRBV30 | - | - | TGTGCCTGGAGTGTAACGGCCTACGAGCAGTACTTC | CAWSVTAYEQYF
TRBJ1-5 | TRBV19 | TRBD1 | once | TGTGCCAGTAGTAGTGGACAGGGGGCCTTCGGTCAGCCCCAGCATTTT | CASSSGQGAFGQPQHF
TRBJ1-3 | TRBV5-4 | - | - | TGTGCCAGCAGCTTGGAAGGTACAGGGCCTGGAAACACCATATATTTT | CASSLEGTGPGNTIYF
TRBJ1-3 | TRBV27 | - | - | TGTGCCAGCAGTTCTTTGGCAACTGGAAACACCATATATTTT | CASSSLATGNTIYF
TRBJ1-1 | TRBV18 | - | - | TGTGCCAGCTCACCTTATGAGTCGGTCACTGAAGCTTTCTTT | CASSPYESVTEAFF
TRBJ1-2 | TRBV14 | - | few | TGTGCCAGCAGCCAGCAGGGGACCGGCTACACCTTC | CASSQQGTGYTF
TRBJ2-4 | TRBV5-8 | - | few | TGTGCCAGCACATCTGGCCTGGTCCCAGCCAAAAACATTCAGTACTTC | CASTSGLVPAKNIQYF
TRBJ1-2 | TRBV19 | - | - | TGTGCCAGTAGTAGAACAGAGACAGCTAACTATGGCTACACCTTC | CASSRTETANYGYTF
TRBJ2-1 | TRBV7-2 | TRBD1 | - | TGTGCCAGCAGCTCCCAGGGGGCGTCCGTCTATGAGCAGTTCTTC | CASSSQGASVYEQFF
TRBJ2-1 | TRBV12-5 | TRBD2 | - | TGTGCTAGTGGTTTGGTACTAGCGGGGGGGCTCGGGTCAAAATACAATGAGCAGTTCTTC | CASGLVLAGGLGSKYNEQFF
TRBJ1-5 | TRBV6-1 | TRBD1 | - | TGTGCCAGCAGTGACGCGGACAGGGGAAGCAATCAGCCCCAGCATTTT | CASSDADRGSNQPQHF
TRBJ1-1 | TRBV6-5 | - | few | TGTGCCAGCAAACAGGGAGGGTACACTGAAGCTTTCTTT | CASKQGGYTEAFF
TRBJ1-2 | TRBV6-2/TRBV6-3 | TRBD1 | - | TGTGCCAGCAGTTACTACCTACCAAGACAGGGCAGGACCGGCTACACCTTC | CASSYYLPRQGRTGYTF
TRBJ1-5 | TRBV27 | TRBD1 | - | TGTGCCAGCAGACCCGGGACAGGGGGCACTCAGCCCCAGCATTTT | CASRPGTGGTQPQHF
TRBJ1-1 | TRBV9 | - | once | TGTGCCAGCAACCCCGAAGCGGCAAGTCGGTCTGAAGCTTTCTTT | CASNPEAASRSEAFF
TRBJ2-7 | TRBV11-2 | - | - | TGTGCCAGCAGGATGGGTGGTGCGGGCGAGCAGTACTTC | CASRMGGAGEQYF
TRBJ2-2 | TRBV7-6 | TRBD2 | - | TGTGCCAGCAGCCCCGCCGGACTAGCGGTGAACACCGGGGAGCTGTTTTTT | CASSPAGLAVNTGELFF
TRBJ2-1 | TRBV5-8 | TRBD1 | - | TGTGCCAGCAGCTCCCGGGGACAGGGTCCCTACAATGAGCAGTTCTTC | CASSSRGQGPYNEQFF
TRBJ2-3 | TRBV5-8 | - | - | TGTGCCAGCAGCCAACCTCCAGGGGCAGATACGCAGTATTTT | CASSQPPGADTQYF
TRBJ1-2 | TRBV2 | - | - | TGTGCCAGCAGTGTAGATTCCGGGGACTATGGCTACACCTTC | CASSVDSGDYGYTF
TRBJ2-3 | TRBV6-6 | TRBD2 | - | TGTGCCAGCAGTTCCCGGACTAGCGGGGGAGAGCAGTATTTT | CASSSRTSGGEQYF
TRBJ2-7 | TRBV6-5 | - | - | TGTGCCAGCAGCCTTGGACAGAACTACGAGCAGTACTTC | CASSLGQNYEQYF
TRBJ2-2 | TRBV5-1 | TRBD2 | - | TGCGCCAGCAGCTTGACTAGCGACACCGGGGAGCTGTTTTTT | CASSLTSDTGELFF
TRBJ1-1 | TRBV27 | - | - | TGTGCCAGCCGTACGAGGCACACTGAAGCTTTCTTT | CASRTRHTEAFF
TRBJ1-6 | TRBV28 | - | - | TGTGCCAGCAGTTTCGAGGGCTTTAGCTCCTATAATTCACCCCTCCACTTT | CASSFEGFSSYNSPLHF
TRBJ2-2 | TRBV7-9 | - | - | TGTGCCAGCAGCTTAGGGGCCGACGTGACCGGGGAGCTGTTTTTT | CASSLGADVTGELFF
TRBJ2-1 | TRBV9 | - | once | TGTGCCAGCAGCGGTGAAGGGGGGGTCTACAATGAGCAGTTCTTC | CASSGEGGVYNEQFF
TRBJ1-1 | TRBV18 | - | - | TGTGCCAGCTCACCATTGGGGGGGTGGAACACTGAAGCTTTCTTT | CASSPLGGWNTEAFF
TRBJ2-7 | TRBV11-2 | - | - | TGTGCCAGCAGCATCGGACTCTCGCTGGAGCAGTACTTC | CASSIGLSLEQYF